These 28 T cell receptor beta chains came from one sample sequenced in a study of tumor-infiltrating lymphocytes in localized non-small cell lung cancer. Produced via immunoSEQ multiplex PCR; TCRdb's table is partial and in-frame only. The table includes about 7,400 clones, more than 70% detected once. Input material: uninvolved lung tissue not adjacent to the tumor. The receptors stem from a human donor with non-small cell lung cancer.

This clone was picked up a small number of times. V usage is TRBV19 and J usage is TRBJ1-5; no reliable D call. V dropped 7 bases and J dropped 7 bases, with 17 bases sitting between them. The V gene's germline CDR1 is LNHDA and CDR2 SQIVND (reference sequence). This CDR3 region has 14 residues. The CDR3 sequence is CASIDPSEGQPQHF. The CDR3 DNA reads TGTGCCAGTATCGACCCGAGCGAAGGACAGCCCCAGCATTTT.

The rearrangement uses TRBV5-1 and TRBJ2-4, with D perhaps matching TRBD2 (5 bases). Germline V gene sequence: CDR1 SGHRS, CDR2 YFSETQ. This CDR3 has 13 amino acids. V was pared by 3 bases and J by 3 bases, with 7 bases between. This CDR3 is CASSYGIKNIQYF. Here the CDR3 DNA reads TGCGCCAGCAGCTACGGGATCAAAAACATTCAGTACTTC.

The chain has TRBV9 and TRBJ1-1; D is ambiguous. Germline loops: CDR1 SGDLS, CDR2 YYNGEE. The CDR3 is 13 residues long. V lost 3 bases, J lost 2 bases, and 8 bases lay in between. CDR3 in DNA: TGTGCCAGCAGCGAAGACCACAACACTGAAGCTTTCTTT. Translated: CASSEDHNTEAFF.

The V gene is TRBV5-6, the J gene TRBJ1-1, with D tentatively TRBD1 (5 bases). The CDR3 covers 13 residues. Trimming removed 4 bases from V and 1 base from J, with 8 bases in between. Germline CDR1 reads SGHDT; CDR2 reads YYEEEE. CDR3 amino acids: CASSVTGNTEAFF. The DNA for the CDR3 is TGTGCCAGCAGCGTTACAGGGAACACTGAAGCTTTCTTT. The entire variable domain, with the rest obtained from reference TRBV5-6 and TRBJ1-1, is as follows: DAGVTQSPTHLIKTRGQQVTLRCSPKSGHDTVSWYQQALGQGPQFIFQYYEEEERQRGNFPDRFSGHQFPNYSSELNVNALLLGDSALYLCASSVTGNTEAFFGQGTRLTVV.

V is TRBV7-8 and J is TRBJ1-2; TRBD1 matches 7 bases. CDR3 length: 12 amino acids. Per the germline V gene, CDR1 is SGHVS and CDR2 is FQNEAQ. V lost 5 bases, J lost 6 bases, and 3 bases stayed unmatched. CDR3 loop: CASSAGGHGYTF. For the CDR3, the DNA is TGTGCCAGCAGCGCAGGGGGGCATGGCTACACCTTC.

The chain couples TRBV6-5 to TRBJ2-2; D not resolved. The germline gives CDR1 MNHEY, CDR2 SVGAGI. This CDR3 is 13 amino acids long. V dropped 5 bases and J dropped 6 bases, with 10 bases sitting between them. CDR3 loop: CASSTSRAGELFF. CDR3 nucleotide sequence: TGTGCCAGCAGTACCAGTAGGGCCGGGGAGCTGTTTTTT.

V and J are TRBV9 and TRBJ1-6; 9 bases align to TRBD1. The V and J ends lost 0 bases and 8 bases, in that order; junction bases with no gene match: 6. In germline, CDR1 is SGDLS, CDR2 YYNGEE. The CDR3 sequence is 16 residues long. CDR3 nucleotides: TGTGCCAGCAGCGTAGGGTCGGGACAGGGTGATTCACCCCTCCACTTT. This gives the protein CASSVGSGQGDSPLHF.

The count of this clone is one. The J gene is TRBJ1-2, the V gene TRBV18; 8 bases match TRBD1. V trimming: 4 bases; J trimming: 2 bases; junction bases outside the gene matches: 3. The CDR3 is 14 residues long. CDR1 KGHSH and CDR2 LQKENI come from the germline V gene. CDR3 coding DNA: TGTGCCAGCTCACAGACAGGGGAAAACTATGGCTACACCTTC. It is translated as CASSQTGENYGYTF. The complete variable domain, with remaining parts taken from reference TRBV18 and TRBJ1-2, reads NAGVMQNPRHLVRRRGQEARLRCSPMKGHSHVYWYRQLPEEGLKFMVYLQKENIIDESGMPKERFSAEFPKEGPSILRIQQVVRGDSAAYFCASSQTGENYGYTFGSGTRLTVV.

CDR3 coding DNA: TGTGCCTGGAGTCGCTCCACATCTGGCACAGATACGCAGTATTTT. This sequence encodes CAWSRSTSGTDTQYF. The J gene is TRBJ2-3, the V gene TRBV30; D not resolved. V was cut by 2 bases and J by 1 base, with 13 bases left in between. CDR3 length: 15 residues. Germline CDR1 is GTSNPN and CDR2 is SVGIG (reference sequence).

This chain connects TRBV27 to TRBJ1-5; no clear D gene. In germline, CDR1 is MNHEY, CDR2 SMNVEV (reference sequence). The V and J ends lost 4 bases and 0 bases respectively, with 19 bases between them. The CDR3 loop spans 18 amino acids. CDR3 in DNA: TGTGCCAGCAGTTGCGATGTTCTTGGGCCTAATAGCAATCAGCCCCAGCATTTT. Its translation is CASSCDVLGPNSNQPQHF.

This clone occurred a few times. The chain carries TRBV7-3 and TRBJ2-2; D call uncertain. The length of the CDR3 is 13 residues. Trimming took 5 bases from V and 5 from J, leaving 9 bases between them. Germline lookup yields CDR1 SGHTA and CDR2 FQGTGA. CDR3 residues: CASSPTRTGELFF. The CDR3, as DNA: TGTGCCAGCAGCCCCACCCGAACCGGGGAGCTGTTTTTT.

This chain uses TRBV5-4 with TRBJ2-3; 7 bases agree with TRBD1. J was trimmed by 2 bases and V by 4 bases; bases with no gene match: 7. This CDR3 has 15 residues. Germline V gene sequence: CDR1 SGHNT, CDR2 YYREEE (reference sequence). DNA for the CDR3: TGTGCCAGCAGCCGGGACAGTGAAAACACAGATACGCAGTATTTT. It translates to CASSRDSENTDTQYF.

This rearrangement joins TRBV11-2 to TRBJ1-1, with D hard to call. This CDR3 region has 14 residues. V dropped 2 bases and J dropped 3 bases, with 10 bases sitting between them. Germline CDR1 SGHAT, CDR2 FQNNGV. Written as DNA, the CDR3 is TGTGCCAGCAGCTTACTACGCGAAGACACTGAAGCTTTCTTT. Translated: CASSLLREDTEAFF.

The V call is TRBV4-1, the J call TRBJ1-1; 8 bases fit TRBD1. Germline V lookup: CDR1 MGHRA, CDR2 YSYEKL. This CDR3 comprises 16 residues. Trimming removed 0 bases from V and 6 bases from J; junction bases left unmatched: 9. The CDR3: CASSQDFLQGASEAFF. For the CDR3, the DNA is TGCGCCAGCAGCCAAGATTTTTTGCAGGGGGCCTCTGAAGCTTTCTTT.

The chain employs TRBV5-1 and TRBJ2-7; no definite D call. V lost 4 bases and J 1 base, leaving 12 bases between the germline ends. CDR3 length: 14 amino acids. Germline-derived CDR1 and CDR2 are SGHRS and YFSETQ. CDR3 coding DNA: TGCGCCAGCAGCCCTCCCCTAGGGTCCTACGAGCAGTACTTC. This translates into CASSPPLGSYEQYF.

The chain employs TRBV10-3 and TRBJ2-7; D may be TRBD2 (5 bases). V shed 0 bases and J shed 6 bases, with 21 bases lying between them. Germline loops: CDR1 ENHRY, CDR2 SYGVKD. The length of the CDR3 is 17 residues. The CDR3 bases are TGTGCCATCAGTGAGTCACGGACGACGGACTTAAGATGCGAGCAGTACTTC. Translation: CAISESRTTDLRCEQYF.

This rearrangement joins TRBV6-1 to TRBJ2-2; D not certain. Germline V gene data show CDR1 as MNHNS and CDR2 as SASEGT. The CDR3 totals 12 residues. The V end was cut by 8 bases, the J end by 3 bases, with 7 bases between. CDR3: CASGTYTGELFF. In DNA form, the CDR3 reads TGTGCCAGCGGCACTTACACCGGGGAGCTGTTTTTT.

The rearrangement uses TRBV6-1 and TRBJ1-2, with D maybe TRBD1 (5 bases). Trimming removed 0 bases at V and 7 bases at J, with 15 bases between. Per germline, CDR1 MNHNS and CDR2 SASEGT. CDR3 length: 15 amino acids. The CDR3 DNA reads TGTGCCAGCAGTGAAGCGCGGAGAGGGGTCTCTGGCTACACCTTC. It encodes CASSEARRGVSGYTF.

The V gene is TRBV28, the J gene TRBJ1-2, with D hard to call. Trimming took off 5 bases at V and 5 bases at J, with 9 bases between the two ends. Germline CDR1 MDHEN, CDR2 SYDVKM. The CDR3 covers 12 residues. The CDR3 DNA reads as TGTGCCAGCAGTGGTGGAGGGTATGGCTACACCTTC. As protein: CASSGGGYGYTF.

The chain is built from TRBV11-2 and TRBJ2-5; D might be TRBD2 (7 bases). V dropped 5 bases and J dropped 5 bases, with 15 bases sitting between them. The germline gives CDR1 SGHAT, CDR2 FQNNGV. The CDR3 runs 14 residues. For the CDR3, the DNA is TGTGCCAGCAGCCCCTCGGGGGGCCGGGAGACCCAGTACTTC. Its protein is CASSPSGGRETQYF.

The CDR3 here is CSANMGYGYTF. CDR3 DNA sequence: TGCAGTGCTAACATGGGGTATGGCTACACCTTC. The rearrangement uses TRBV20-1 and TRBJ1-2, with D unresolved. Germline CDR1 and CDR2: DFQATT and SNEGSKA (reference sequence). The CDR3 loop spans 11 amino acids. Trimming cost V 4 bases and J 5 bases, with 8 bases left between them.

The rearrangement joins TRBV11-2 to TRBJ2-1, with 9 nucleotides matching TRBD2. This CDR3 comprises 14 residues. In germline, CDR1 is SGHAT, CDR2 FQNNGV. The J segment lost 9 bases and the V segment lost 7 bases, leaving 10 bases of the junction unmatched. CDR3 residues: CASMTLGSGGEQFF. The CDR3 DNA is TGTGCCAGCATGACTCTAGGTAGCGGGGGTGAGCAGTTCTTC.

V gene TRBV10-3 combines with J gene TRBJ2-7; no reliable D call. V lost 3 bases, J lost 1 base, and 10 bases lay in between. CDR3 length: 14 amino acids. CDR1 is ENHRY and CDR2 is SYGVKD in the germline V gene. The chain's CDR3 is CAISDSFGSYEQYF. In DNA, the CDR3 is TGTGCCATCAGTGACTCATTCGGGTCCTACGAGCAGTACTTC.

V gene TRBV2 combines with J gene TRBJ2-3; no clear D gene. V was pared by 8 bases and J by 0 bases, with 6 bases between. The CDR3 runs 12 residues. Germline assignment: CDR1 SNHLY and CDR2 FYNNEI. DNA of the CDR3: TGTGCCAGCGGTACTAGCACAGATACGCAGTATTTT. This gives the protein CASGTSTDTQYF. Variable domain in full (rest from reference TRBV2 and TRBJ2-3): EPEVTQTPSHQVTQMGQEVILRCVPISNHLYFYWYRQILGQKVEFLVSFYNNEISEKSEIFDDQFSVERPDGSNFTLKIRSTKLEDSAMYFCASGTSTDTQYFGPGTRLTVL.

The rearrangement joins TRBV7-3 to TRBJ2-2; D perhaps matches TRBD1 (5 bases). Germline CDR1 is SGHTA and CDR2 is FQGTGA. The CDR3 is 15 residues long. V lost 0 bases and J lost 5, with 10 bases in between. CDR3 in DNA: TGTGCCAGCAGCTTAACGATATCAGGGACCGGGGAGCTGTTTTTT. Its translation is CASSLTISGTGELFF.

The V gene is TRBV6-5, the J gene TRBJ1-1; unclear D gene. There are 13 residues in the CDR3. V was trimmed by 6 bases and J by 0 bases, leaving 8 bases between them. Germline V gives CDR1 MNHEY, CDR2 SVGAGI. The CDR3 loop is CASSWSLNTEAFF. The CDR3 nucleotides read TGTGCCAGCAGCTGGAGCCTGAACACTGAAGCTTTCTTT.

The chain combines TRBV7-8 with TRBJ1-3; TRBD1 agrees at 9 bases. The germline V gene encodes CDR1 SGHVS and CDR2 FQNEAQ. V was clipped by 5 bases and J by 4 bases; unmatched bases: 6. The CDR3 length is 15 residues. CDR3 coding DNA: TGTGCCAGCAGCCGAGGGACAGGGAACGGAAACACCATATATTTT. Its translation: CASSRGTGNGNTIYF. The variable domain in full, with the rest retrieved from reference TRBV7-8 and TRBJ1-3, is GAGVSQSPRYKVAKRGQDVALRCDPISGHVSLFWYQQALGQGPEFLTYFQNEAQLDKSGLPSDRFFAERPEGSVSTLKIQRTQQEDSAVYLCASSRGTGNGNTIYFGEGSWLTVV.

The chain is built from TRBV7-9 and TRBJ2-1; TRBD1 might be the D (5 bases). The ends were cut back, 0 bases at V and 6 bases at J, with 24 bases in the middle. Germline CDR1 SEHNR, CDR2 FQNEAQ (reference sequence). This CDR3 is built from 19 residues. The CDR3 protein is CASSLARAPNRRRSNEQFF. DNA of the CDR3: TGTGCCAGCAGCTTAGCGCGCGCTCCCAACAGGAGACGGAGCAATGAGCAGTTCTTC.